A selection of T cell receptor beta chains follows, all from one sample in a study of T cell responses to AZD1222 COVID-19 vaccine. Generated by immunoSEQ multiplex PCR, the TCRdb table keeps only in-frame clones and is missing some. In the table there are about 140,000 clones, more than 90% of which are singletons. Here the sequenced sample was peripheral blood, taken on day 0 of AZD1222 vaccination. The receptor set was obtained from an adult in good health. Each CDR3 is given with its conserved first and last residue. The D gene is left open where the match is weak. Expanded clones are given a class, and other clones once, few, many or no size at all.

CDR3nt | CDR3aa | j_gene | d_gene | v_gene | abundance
TGTGCTAGTGGTTTGGTATTACGGGGTGACGCTGAAGCTTTCTTT | CASGLVLRGDAEAFF | TRBJ1-1 | - | TRBV12-5 | -
TGTGCCAGCAGCCAAGATAGAGAAAAACAAAACTATGGCTACACCTTC | CASSQDREKQNYGYTF | TRBJ1-2 | - | TRBV3-1/TRBV3-2 | -
TGTGCCAGCAGTTTCCTCGGACAGGGGCACTATGGCTACACCTTC | CASSFLGQGHYGYTF | TRBJ1-2 | TRBD1 | TRBV27 | -
TGTGCCAGCACCCCTGCTGCCTCCCTTGTACTGAACACTGAAGCTTTCTTT | CASTPAASLVLNTEAFF | TRBJ1-1 | - | TRBV27 | -
TGTGCCAGCAGCTCACCTCAAGAGACCCAGTACTTC | CASSSPQETQYF | TRBJ2-5 | - | TRBV14 | -
TGCGCCAGCAGACGACAGGTTGGTGCAGATACGCAGTATTTT | CASRRQVGADTQYF | TRBJ2-3 | - | TRBV5-1 | -
TGTGCCAGCAACTTTAAGGGGCGGGAGACGGGGGAGCAGTACTTC | CASNFKGRETGEQYF | TRBJ2-7 | TRBD2 | TRBV5-6 | -
TGTGCCTGGAGTGAAGGACAGGGGCCCATCTACGAGCAGTACTTC | CAWSEGQGPIYEQYF | TRBJ2-7 | TRBD1 | TRBV30 | -
TGTGCCAGCAGCCTTAGCGGGAGGGGCACCGGGGAGCTGTTTTTT | CASSLSGRGTGELFF | TRBJ2-2 | TRBD2 | TRBV27 | -
TGTGCCATCACTATCGGGCTCGAGGGTGGCTACACCTTC | CAITIGLEGGYTF | TRBJ1-2 | - | TRBV10-3 | -
TGTGCCAGCAGCTTAGTTCTTCTAGGGGACACTGAAGCTTTCTTT | CASSLVLLGDTEAFF | TRBJ1-1 | - | TRBV7-9 | -
TGTGCCAGCAGCCAATTGAGGGCAGATTTATACGAGCAGTACTTC | CASSQLRADLYEQYF | TRBJ2-7 | - | TRBV16 | once
TGCGCCAGCAGCCAAGGACCCAACTATGGCTACACCTTC | CASSQGPNYGYTF | TRBJ1-2 | - | TRBV5-1 | -
TGTGCCAGCGTGGTGGGCACCGCCGGTGGCTACACCTTC | CASVVGTAGGYTF | TRBJ1-2 | - | TRBV6-5 | -
TGTGCCAGCAGTGAAGGAGATTCGACGCTCTACGAGCAGTACTTC | CASSEGDSTLYEQYF | TRBJ2-7 | - | TRBV2 | -
TGTGCCAGCAGCACGGGGGCTAAGGGGGCCTTCCAAGAGACCCAGTACTTC | CASSTGAKGAFQETQYF | TRBJ2-5 | - | TRBV5-5 | -
TGTGCCAGCAGCTTAGTAGGCGTAGGCTATGGCTACACCTTC | CASSLVGVGYGYTF | TRBJ1-2 | - | TRBV7-2 | -
TGTGCCAGCAGCGAGCTGGGGACTGGCTGGTGGAACACTGAAGCTTTCTTT | CASSELGTGWWNTEAFF | TRBJ1-1 | - | TRBV7-9 | -
TGTGCCAGCAAGGGGCTGAGAAACACTGAAGCTTTCTTT | CASKGLRNTEAFF | TRBJ1-1 | - | TRBV27 | -
TGTGCCAGCAGCCCGCCCGGAGACCACACTGAAGCTTTCTTT | CASSPPGDHTEAFF | TRBJ1-1 | - | TRBV5-4 | -
TGCGCCAGCAGCTTGGGCCCAGCCCTCAGCTCTGGAAACACCATATATTTT | CASSLGPALSSGNTIYF | TRBJ1-3 | - | TRBV5-1 | once
TGTGCCAGCACCCGTTTTTTTATCGAGGAGTACAATGAGCAGTTCTTC | CASTRFFIEEYNEQFF | TRBJ2-1 | - | TRBV27 | -
TGTGCCAGCAGCTTAACAGGGCTTTCGCCGGAGCAGTTCTTC | CASSLTGLSPEQFF | TRBJ2-1 | - | TRBV7-3 | -
TGTGCCAGCAGATCCCCACCTCGGGGAGTTGGGACTGAAGCTTTCTTT | CASRSPPRGVGTEAFF | TRBJ1-1 | - | TRBV27 | few
TGTGCCATCACTTCCGGGACAGGGGACTCCTACGAGCAGTACTTC | CAITSGTGDSYEQYF | TRBJ2-7 | TRBD1 | TRBV10-3 | -